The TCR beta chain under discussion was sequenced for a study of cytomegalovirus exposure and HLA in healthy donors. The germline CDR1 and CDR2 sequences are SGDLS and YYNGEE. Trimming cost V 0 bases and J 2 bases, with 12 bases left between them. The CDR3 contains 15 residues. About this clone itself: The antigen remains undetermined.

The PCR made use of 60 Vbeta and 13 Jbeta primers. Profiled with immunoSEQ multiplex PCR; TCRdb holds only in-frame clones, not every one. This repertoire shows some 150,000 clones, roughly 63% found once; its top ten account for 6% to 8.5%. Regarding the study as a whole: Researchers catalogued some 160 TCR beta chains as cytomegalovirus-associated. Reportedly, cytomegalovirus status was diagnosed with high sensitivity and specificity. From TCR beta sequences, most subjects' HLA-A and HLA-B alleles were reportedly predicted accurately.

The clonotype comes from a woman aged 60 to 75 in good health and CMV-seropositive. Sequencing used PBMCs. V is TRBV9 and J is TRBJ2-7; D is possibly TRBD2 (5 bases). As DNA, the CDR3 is TGTGCCAGCAGCGTAGAGGCTAGCCCCGCCTACGAGCAGTACTTC. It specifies CASSVEASPAYEQYF.